This TCR beta chain was sequenced during a study of shared clonotypes between healthy human individuals. Study results and caveats: Generation probabilities of non-shared clonotypes were lower (relative to those shared by all four donors). Depth of sequencing was expected to influence donor clonotype sharing. With several donors compared, 4.5% to 6.5% of naive CD4 clonotypes were shared.

The repertoire was sequenced with immunoSEQ multiplex PCR; TCRdb's copy has only in-frame clones and lacks some. This sample has a few million clones, with 90% to 95% found just once. On this clone: Its target is not known.

V was pared by 1 base and J by 4 bases, with 14 bases between. The CDR3 has 16 amino acids. CDR1 is SGHRS, CDR2 YFSETQ, per germline. Study donors comprised healthy, HIV-negative adults devoid of recent acute infection or vaccination. The rearrangement joins TRBV5-1 to TRBJ1-4; the D is unclear. The source is a man between 18 and 35 years old in good health. Some clones in this sample may be carry-over from other donors' samples. The sample taken for sequencing was naive CD4+ T cells from PBMCs. The subset here: CD45RA+ positively selected. Here the CDR3 DNA reads TGCGCCAGCAGCTTGACAGACTACAGTCGTAATGAAAAACTGTTTTTT. Protein sequence: CASSLTDYSRNEKLFF.